The 19 T cell receptor beta chains listed next were all sequenced from one sample in a study of siplizumab effects on memory and regulatory T cells. The assay was immunoSEQ multiplex PCR, and TCRdb's table has in-frame clones only and misses some. The table records 75,000 to 100,000 clones, roughly 94% of them present only once. Sequencing was done on a sample of non-Treg CD4+ T cells sorted from blood. The receptors originated from a human donor in good health.

The CDR3 reads CASSQDPTQYF. The CDR3 DNA is TGTGCCAGCAGTCAGGACCCCACCCAGTACTTC. The genes are TRBV7-2 and TRBJ2-5; D is undetermined. The length of the CDR3 is 11 residues. Germline V gene data show CDR1 as SGHTA and CDR2 as FQGNSA. Trimming took 6 bases from V and 8 from J, leaving 10 bases between them. Full variable domain (remainder filled in from reference TRBV7-2 and TRBJ2-5): GAGVSQSPSNKVTEKGKDVELRCDPISGHTALYWYRQSLGQGLEFLIYFQGNSAPDKSGLPSDRFSAERTGGSVSTLTIQRTQQEDSAVYLCASSQDPTQYFGPGTRLLVL.

J is TRBJ2-3 and V is TRBV19; TRBD2 is a possible D gene (5 bases). The germline CDR1 and CDR2 sequences are LNHDA and SQIVND (reference sequence). The CDR3 extends over 15 amino acids. V was shortened by 7 bases and J by 4 bases, with 18 bases between the two germline ends. CDR3: CASTLGGGRADTQYF. As DNA, the CDR3 is TGTGCCAGTACCCTCGGAGGAGGTAGGGCAGATACGCAGTATTTT.

The rearrangement joins TRBV19 to TRBJ2-7; 7 nucleotides match TRBD2. CDR3 length: 16 residues. V dropped 10 bases and J dropped 2; count of bases not matched to a gene: 17. Germline lookup yields CDR1 LNHDA and CDR2 SQIVND (reference sequence). CDR3 residues: CATSPGLGGLTYEQYF. The CDR3 bases are TGTGCCACCTCCCCTGGCCTGGGGGGGTTAACCTACGAGCAGTACTTC.

The rearrangement links TRBV7-9 to TRBJ2-2; 7 bases map to TRBD2. The CDR3 has 15 amino acids. V was clipped by 5 bases and J by 4 bases; unmatched bases: 7. In germline, CDR1 is SEHNR, CDR2 FQNEAQ (reference sequence). The CDR3 sequence: CASSPSGGTTGELFF. CDR3 DNA: TGTGCCAGCAGCCCCTCGGGAGGCACCACCGGGGAGCTGTTTTTT.

The genes are TRBV6-1 and TRBJ1-2; 7 bases align to TRBD1. The J segment lost 0 bases and the V segment lost 6 bases, leaving 1 base of the junction unmatched. Germline CDR1 is MNHNS and CDR2 is SASEGT. There are 13 residues in the CDR3. The CDR3 region is CASRGQANYGYTF. CDR3 nucleotide sequence: TGTGCCAGCAGAGGACAGGCTAACTATGGCTACACCTTC.

V and J are TRBV7-6 and TRBJ2-1; perhaps D is TRBD1 or TRBD2 (5 bases each). The germline gives CDR1 SGHVS, CDR2 FNYEAQ. The CDR3 runs to 13 residues. V was trimmed by 5 bases and J by 4 bases, leaving 9 bases between them. CDR3 in amino acids: CASSEGPYNEQFF. CDR3 nucleotides: TGTGCCAGCAGCGAGGGACCTTACAATGAGCAGTTCTTC.

V and J are TRBV6-5 and TRBJ1-2, with D uncertain. Trimming stripped 5 bases from V and 8 bases from J, with 6 bases between. The V gene's germline CDR1 is MNHEY and CDR2 SVGAGI. This CDR3 contains 10 residues. The CDR3, as DNA: TGTGCCAGCAGTCTACGAGGCTACACCTTC. It codes for CASSLRGYTF.

This sequence joins TRBV7-8 and TRBJ2-5; TRBD1 matches 7 bases. CDR1 is SGHVS, CDR2 FQNEAQ, per germline. The length of the CDR3 is 18 residues. Trimming took 2 bases from V and 5 from J; bases not matched to a gene: 17. The CDR3 reads CASSLYGRQGSSRETQYF. CDR3 sequence (DNA): TGTGCCAGCAGCTTATATGGGAGACAGGGAAGTTCGCGGGAGACCCAGTACTTC. The complete variable domain, with remaining parts taken from reference TRBV7-8 and TRBJ2-5, reads GAGVSQSPRYKVAKRGQDVALRCDPISGHVSLFWYQQALGQGPEFLTYFQNEAQLDKSGLPSDRFFAERPEGSVSTLKIQRTQQEDSAVYLCASSLYGRQGSSRETQYFGPGTRLLVL.

The rearrangement uses TRBV5-4 and TRBJ2-1; 9 nucleotides line up with TRBD2. J was trimmed by 5 bases and V by 1 base; bases with no gene match: 10. The CDR3 has 17 amino acids. The V gene's germline CDR1 is SGHNT and CDR2 YYREEE (reference sequence). In nucleotides, the CDR3 is TGTGCCAGCAGCTTGTTGCGGGGGGGGCTTCAACACAATGAGCAGTTCTTC. It specifies CASSLLRGGLQHNEQFF. The entire variable domain, with the rest obtained from reference TRBV5-4 and TRBJ2-1, is as follows: ETGVTQSPTHLIKTRGQQVTLRCSSQSGHNTVSWYQQALGQGPQFIFQYYREEENGRGNFPPRFSGLQFPNYSSELNVNALELDDSALYLCASSLLRGGLQHNEQFFGPGTRLTVL.

V usage is TRBV27 and J usage is TRBJ1-2; TRBD1 is a possible D gene (5 bases). Germline V gene data show CDR1 as MNHEY and CDR2 as SMNVEV (reference sequence). The CDR3 has 15 amino acids. V lost 1 base and J lost 8, with 17 bases in between. Here the CDR3 DNA reads TGTGCCAGCAGTTTATTCCCCTCGGGGGGGAAAGGCTACACCTTC. Translating gives CASSLFPSGGKGYTF.

The J gene is TRBJ2-2, the V gene TRBV5-6; TRBD1 is a possible D gene (6 bases). The V end was cut by 4 bases, the J end by 2 bases, with 15 bases between. This CDR3 has 16 residues. CDR1 and CDR2 from the germline V gene are SGHDT and YYEEEE. CDR3 DNA: TGTGCCAGCAGCCCCATTGCCAGGGGAAACACCGGGGAGCTGTTTTTT. Residues: CASSPIARGNTGELFF. Based on the CDR3 plus reference TRBV5-6 and TRBJ2-2, the full variable domain is DAGVTQSPTHLIKTRGQQVTLRCSPKSGHDTVSWYQQALGQGPQFIFQYYEEEERQRGNFPDRFSGHQFPNYSSELNVNALLLGDSALYLCASSPIARGNTGELFFGEGSRLTVL.

The chain joins TRBV7-9 to TRBJ2-1; 8 positions agree with TRBD1. V lost 4 bases and J lost 4; bases outside the gene matches: 6. Per germline, CDR1 SEHNR and CDR2 FQNEAQ (reference sequence). The CDR3 runs to 15 residues. CDR3 bases: TGTGCCAGCAGCTCCTTCCGGGACAGGTACAATGAGCAGTTCTTC. It is translated as CASSSFRDRYNEQFF. Drawing the rest from reference TRBV7-9 and TRBJ2-1, the complete variable domain is DTGVSQNPRHKITKRGQNVTFRCDPISEHNRLYWYRQTLGQGPEFLTYFQNEAQLEKSRLLSDRFSAERPKGSFSTLEIQRTEQGDSAMYLCASSSFRDRYNEQFFGPGTRLTVL.

This chain connects TRBV11-3 to TRBJ2-5; D not certain. V was pared by 3 bases and J by 4 bases, with 9 bases between. The CDR3 is made up of 13 amino acids. The germline gives CDR1 SGHNT, CDR2 YENEEA. In nucleotides, the CDR3 is TGTGCCAGCAGCTTCGGCCGACGAGAGACCCAGTACTTC. Protein sequence: CASSFGRRETQYF.

This chain joins TRBV27 and TRBJ2-7, with 9 positions matching TRBD2. The CDR3 is made up of 16 amino acids. Trimming cost V 7 bases and J 4 bases; bases outside gene matches: 14. Germline V lookup: CDR1 MNHEY, CDR2 SMNVEV (reference sequence). The CDR3 coding sequence is TGTGCCAGCAATCCCATCATTAGCGGGAGTGGTTACGAGCAGTACTTC. Amino acids: CASNPIISGSGYEQYF.

The chain employs TRBV5-1 and TRBJ2-1; 8 nucleotides align to TRBD2. Germline V gene data show CDR1 as SGHRS and CDR2 as YFSETQ. Trimming removed 0 bases from V and 7 bases from J; junction bases left unmatched: 6. This CDR3 spans 15 amino acids. In DNA form, the CDR3 reads TGCGCCAGCAGCTTGGCGGGCACTAGCGGAAATGAGCAGTTCTTC. Its translation: CASSLAGTSGNEQFF.

This clone was detected a few times. The V call is TRBV30, the J call TRBJ1-1; 7 bases are a match to TRBD1. The CDR3 is 14 amino acids. The V gene's germline CDR1 is GTSNPN and CDR2 SVGIG (reference sequence). The J segment lost 1 base and the V segment lost 2 bases, leaving 4 bases of the junction unmatched. Here the CDR3 reads CAWSTGDRNTEAFF. CDR3 coding DNA: TGTGCCTGGAGTACAGGGGACCGGAACACTGAAGCTTTCTTT.

In its sample, this clone was seen a few times. The chain employs TRBV29-1 and TRBJ2-2; TRBD2 matches 8 bases. In germline, CDR1 is SQVTM, CDR2 ANQGSEA. This CDR3 spans 13 amino acids. V lost 4 bases to trimming and J lost 5 bases; unmatched junction nucleotides: 3. CDR3 sequence (DNA): TGCAGCGTTGTAACGGGAGGGACCGGGGAGCTGTTTTTT. This codes for CSVVTGGTGELFF.

The V call is TRBV27, the J call TRBJ1-1; tentative D call: TRBD1 (6 bases). Germline V gives CDR1 MNHEY, CDR2 SMNVEV (reference sequence). The CDR3 contains 14 residues. V shed 5 bases and J shed 5 bases, with 15 bases lying between them. This chain's CDR3 is CASSLAGGATEAFF. The CDR3, as DNA: TGTGCCAGCAGTCTCGCGGGGGGGGCGACTGAAGCTTTCTTT.

This chain connects TRBV5-6 to TRBJ1-3, with D possibly being TRBD1 (5 bases). CDR3 length equals 13 residues. Trimming removed 0 bases from V and 7 bases from J, with 8 bases in between. Germline values: CDR1 SGHDT, CDR2 YYEEEE. The CDR3 protein is CASSLGQSNTIYF. DNA for the CDR3: TGTGCCAGCAGCTTGGGACAGTCTAACACCATATATTTT.